The sequence of this T cell receptor beta chain was determined in a study of blood T cell repertoires in COVID-19. At the level of the study: Donors in the United States, Italy and Spain gave samples during acute or convalescent COVID-19. From T cells, B-cell-depleted T cells, or PBMCs came the material, which was cDNA or gDNA.

The study recruited people aged about 18 to 89 years across around 24 US areas. Profiling relied on immunoSEQ multiplex PCR, and the TCRdb table lists in-frame clones only, not all of them. The profile shows 250,000 to 300,000 clones, roughly 91% of them singletons. Sequenced input: PBMCs or T cells enriched from blood (not recorded which). The receptor comes from a middle-aged woman with acute COVID-19.

In DNA, the CDR3 is TGTGCCAGCAGCCAACAAACTAGCGGCGGCTACGAGCAGTACTTC. It encodes CASSQQTSGGYEQYF. The chain recombines TRBV4-2 with TRBJ2-7; 8 nucleotides align to TRBD2. Germline V lookup: CDR1 LGHNA, CDR2 YNFKEQ. This CDR3 spans 15 amino acids. Unmatched junction bases numbered 6, after V lost 2 bases and J lost 3 bases.